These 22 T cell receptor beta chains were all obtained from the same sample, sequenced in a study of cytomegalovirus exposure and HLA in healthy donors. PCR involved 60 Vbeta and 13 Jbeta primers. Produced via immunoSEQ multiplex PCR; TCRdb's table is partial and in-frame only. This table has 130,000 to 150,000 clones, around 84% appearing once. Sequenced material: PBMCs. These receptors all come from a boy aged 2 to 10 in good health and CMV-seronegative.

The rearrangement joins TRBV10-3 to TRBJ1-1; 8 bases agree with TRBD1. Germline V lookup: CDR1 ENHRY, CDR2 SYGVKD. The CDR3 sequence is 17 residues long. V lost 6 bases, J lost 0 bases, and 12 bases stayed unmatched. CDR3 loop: CAIRQGRGLWMNTEAFF. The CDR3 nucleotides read TGTGCCATCAGGCAGGGCAGGGGGCTGTGGATGAACACTGAAGCTTTCTTT.

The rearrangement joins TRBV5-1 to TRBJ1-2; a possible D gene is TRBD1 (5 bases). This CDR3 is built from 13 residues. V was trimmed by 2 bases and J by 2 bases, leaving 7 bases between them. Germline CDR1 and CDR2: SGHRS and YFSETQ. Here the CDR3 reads CASSLQANYGYTF. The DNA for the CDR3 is TGCGCCAGCAGCTTACAGGCCAACTATGGCTACACCTTC.

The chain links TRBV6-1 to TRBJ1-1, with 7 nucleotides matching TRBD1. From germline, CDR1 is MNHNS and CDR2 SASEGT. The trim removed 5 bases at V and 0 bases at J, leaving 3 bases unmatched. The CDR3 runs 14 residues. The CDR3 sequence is CASSMTGLNTEAFF. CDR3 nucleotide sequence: TGTGCCAGCAGTATGACAGGGCTGAACACTGAAGCTTTCTTT.

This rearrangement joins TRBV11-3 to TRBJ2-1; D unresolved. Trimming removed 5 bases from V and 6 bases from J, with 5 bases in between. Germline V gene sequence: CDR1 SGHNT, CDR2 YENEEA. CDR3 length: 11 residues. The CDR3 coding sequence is TGTGCCAGCAGCCGCGGCAATGAGCAGTTCTTC. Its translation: CASSRGNEQFF.

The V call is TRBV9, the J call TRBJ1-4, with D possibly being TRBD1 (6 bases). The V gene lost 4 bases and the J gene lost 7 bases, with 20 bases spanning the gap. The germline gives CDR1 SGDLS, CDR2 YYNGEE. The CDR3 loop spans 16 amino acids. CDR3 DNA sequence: TGTGCCAGCAGCCCAGACCCCAGGGGCTCGAGTGAAAAACTGTTTTTT. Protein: CASSPDPRGSSEKLFF.

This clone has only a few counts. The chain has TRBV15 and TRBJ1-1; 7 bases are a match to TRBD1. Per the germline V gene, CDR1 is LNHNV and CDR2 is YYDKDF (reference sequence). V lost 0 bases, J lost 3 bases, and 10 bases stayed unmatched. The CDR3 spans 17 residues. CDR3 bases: TGTGCCACCAGCAGAGATTACTGGGGACAGTCCTACACTGAAGCTTTCTTT. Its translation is CATSRDYWGQSYTEAFF.

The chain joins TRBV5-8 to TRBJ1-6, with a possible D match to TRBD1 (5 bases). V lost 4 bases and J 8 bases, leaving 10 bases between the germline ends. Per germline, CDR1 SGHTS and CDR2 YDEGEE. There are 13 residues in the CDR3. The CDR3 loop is CASSTAGDSPLHF. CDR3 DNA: TGTGCCAGCAGCACGGCGGGGGATTCACCCCTCCACTTT.

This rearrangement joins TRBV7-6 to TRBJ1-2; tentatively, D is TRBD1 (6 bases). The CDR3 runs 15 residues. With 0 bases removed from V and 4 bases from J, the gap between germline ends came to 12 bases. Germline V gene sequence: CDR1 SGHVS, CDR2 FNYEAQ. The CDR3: CASSLADRPLYGYTF. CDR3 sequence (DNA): TGTGCCAGCAGCTTAGCCGACAGGCCTCTCTATGGCTACACCTTC.

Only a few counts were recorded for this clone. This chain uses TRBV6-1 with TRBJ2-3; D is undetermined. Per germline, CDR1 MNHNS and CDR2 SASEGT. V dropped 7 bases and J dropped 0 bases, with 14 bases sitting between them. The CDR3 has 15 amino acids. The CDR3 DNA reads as TGTGCCAGCACCCCTTTCGGTACTAGCACAGATACGCAGTATTTT. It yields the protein CASTPFGTSTDTQYF.

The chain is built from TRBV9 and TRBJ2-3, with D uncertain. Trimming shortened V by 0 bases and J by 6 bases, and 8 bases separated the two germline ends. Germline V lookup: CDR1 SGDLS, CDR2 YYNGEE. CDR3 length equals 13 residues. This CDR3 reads CASSVGLDDTQYF. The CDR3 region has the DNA TGTGCCAGCAGCGTAGGACTCGATGATACGCAGTATTTT.

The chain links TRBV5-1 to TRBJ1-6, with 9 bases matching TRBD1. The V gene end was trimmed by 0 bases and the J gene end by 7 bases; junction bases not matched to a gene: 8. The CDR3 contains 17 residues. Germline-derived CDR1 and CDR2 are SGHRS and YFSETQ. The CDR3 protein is CASSLGPSTGGNSPLHF. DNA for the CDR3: TGCGCCAGCAGCTTGGGCCCTTCGACAGGGGGGAATTCACCCCTCCACTTT.

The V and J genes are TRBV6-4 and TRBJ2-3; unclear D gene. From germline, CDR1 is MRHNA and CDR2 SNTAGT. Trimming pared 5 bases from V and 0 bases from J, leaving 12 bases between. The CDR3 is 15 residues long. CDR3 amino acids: CASSLSERSTDTQYF. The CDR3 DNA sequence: TGTGCCAGCAGTCTCAGCGAACGAAGCACAGATACGCAGTATTTT.

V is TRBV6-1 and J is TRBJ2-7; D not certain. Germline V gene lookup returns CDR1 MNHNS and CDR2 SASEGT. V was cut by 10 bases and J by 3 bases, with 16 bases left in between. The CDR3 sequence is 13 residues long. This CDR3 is CATIDPGDYEQYF. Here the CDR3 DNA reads TGTGCCACCATAGACCCTGGAGACTACGAGCAGTACTTC.

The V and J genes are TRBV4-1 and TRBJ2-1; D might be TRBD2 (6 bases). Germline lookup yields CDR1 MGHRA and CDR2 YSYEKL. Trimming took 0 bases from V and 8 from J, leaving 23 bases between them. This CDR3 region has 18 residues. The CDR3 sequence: CASSQEGAGAGSSHEQFF. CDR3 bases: TGCGCCAGCAGCCAAGAAGGAGCGGGTGCAGGAAGTTCACATGAGCAGTTCTTC.

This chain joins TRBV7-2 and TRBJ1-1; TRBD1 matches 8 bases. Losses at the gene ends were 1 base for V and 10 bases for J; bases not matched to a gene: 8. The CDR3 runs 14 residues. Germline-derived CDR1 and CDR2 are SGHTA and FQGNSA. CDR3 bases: TGTGCCAGCAGCTTAGGGACAGGGTCAGACGGAGCTTTCTTT. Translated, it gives CASSLGTGSDGAFF. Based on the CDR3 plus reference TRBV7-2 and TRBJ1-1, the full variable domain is GAGVSQSPSNKVTEKGKDVELRCDPISGHTALYWYRQSLGQGLEFLIYFQGNSAPDKSGLPSDRFSAERTGGSVSTLTIQRTQQEDSAVYLCASSLGTGSDGAFFGQGTRLTVV.

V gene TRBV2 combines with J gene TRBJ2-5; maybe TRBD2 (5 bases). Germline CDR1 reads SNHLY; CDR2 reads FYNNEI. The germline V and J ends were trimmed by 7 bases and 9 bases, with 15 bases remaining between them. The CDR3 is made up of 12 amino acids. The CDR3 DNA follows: TGTGCCAGCACTGGCGGGTCTGGGGCCCAGTACTTC. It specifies CASTGGSGAQYF.

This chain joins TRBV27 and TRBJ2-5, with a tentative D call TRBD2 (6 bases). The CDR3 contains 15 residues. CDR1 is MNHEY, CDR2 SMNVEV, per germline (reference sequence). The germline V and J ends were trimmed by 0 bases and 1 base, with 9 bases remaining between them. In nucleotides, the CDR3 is TGTGCCAGCAGTTTATCGGGACTCTTCCAAGAGACCCAGTACTTC. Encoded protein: CASSLSGLFQETQYF.

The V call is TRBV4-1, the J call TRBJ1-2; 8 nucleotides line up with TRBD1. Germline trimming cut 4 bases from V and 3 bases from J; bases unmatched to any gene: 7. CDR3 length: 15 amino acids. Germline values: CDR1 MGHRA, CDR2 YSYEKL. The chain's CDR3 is CASSRGQGLDYGYTF. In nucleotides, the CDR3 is TGCGCCAGCAGCCGAGGACAGGGCCTAGACTATGGCTACACCTTC.

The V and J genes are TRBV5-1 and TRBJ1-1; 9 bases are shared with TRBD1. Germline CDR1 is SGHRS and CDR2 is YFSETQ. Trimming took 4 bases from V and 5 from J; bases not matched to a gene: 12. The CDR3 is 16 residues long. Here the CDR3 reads CASSERTGAVRTEAFF. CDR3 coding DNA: TGCGCCAGCAGCGAACGGACAGGGGCAGTCCGGACTGAAGCTTTCTTT.

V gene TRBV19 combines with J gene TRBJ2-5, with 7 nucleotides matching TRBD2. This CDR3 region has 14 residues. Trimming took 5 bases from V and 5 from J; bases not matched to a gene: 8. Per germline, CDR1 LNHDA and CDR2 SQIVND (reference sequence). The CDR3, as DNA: TGTGCCAGTAGTTCCTATAGCGGGCCGGAGACCCAGTACTTC. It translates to CASSSYSGPETQYF.

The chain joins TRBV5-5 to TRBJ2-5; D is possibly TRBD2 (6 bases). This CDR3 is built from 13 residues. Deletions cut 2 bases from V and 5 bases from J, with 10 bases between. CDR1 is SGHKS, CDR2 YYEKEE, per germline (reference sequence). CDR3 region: CASSFWAGETQYF. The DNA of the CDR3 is TGTGCCAGCAGCTTCTGGGCGGGGGAGACCCAGTACTTC. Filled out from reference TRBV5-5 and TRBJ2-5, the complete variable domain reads DAGVTQSPTHLIKTRGQQVTLRCSPISGHKSVSWYQQVLGQGPQFIFQYYEKEERGRGNFPDRFSARQFPNYSSELNVNALLLGDSALYLCASSFWAGETQYFGPGTRLLVL.

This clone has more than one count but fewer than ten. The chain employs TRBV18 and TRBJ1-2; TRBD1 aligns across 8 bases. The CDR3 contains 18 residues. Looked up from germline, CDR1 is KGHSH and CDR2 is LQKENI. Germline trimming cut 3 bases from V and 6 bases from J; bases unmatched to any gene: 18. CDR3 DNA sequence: TGTGCCAGCTCACCCTTCGGGACAGGAACAGATGGGGCCGATGGCTACACCTTC. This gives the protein CASSPFGTGTDGADGYTF.